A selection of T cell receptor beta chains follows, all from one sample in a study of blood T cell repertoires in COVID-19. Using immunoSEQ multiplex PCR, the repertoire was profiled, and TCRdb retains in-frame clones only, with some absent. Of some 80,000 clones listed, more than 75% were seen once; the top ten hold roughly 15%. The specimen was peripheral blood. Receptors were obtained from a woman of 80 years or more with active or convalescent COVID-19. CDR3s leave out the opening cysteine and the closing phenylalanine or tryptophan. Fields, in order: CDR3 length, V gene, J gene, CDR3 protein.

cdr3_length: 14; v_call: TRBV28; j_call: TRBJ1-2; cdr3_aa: ASTVGGTGGNYGYT
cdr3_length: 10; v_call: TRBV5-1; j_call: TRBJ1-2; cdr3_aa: ASSLDSYGYT
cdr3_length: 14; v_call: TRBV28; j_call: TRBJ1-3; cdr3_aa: ASSFGGPPSGNTIY
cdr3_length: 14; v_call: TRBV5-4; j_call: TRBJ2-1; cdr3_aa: ASSPGTSGANNEQF
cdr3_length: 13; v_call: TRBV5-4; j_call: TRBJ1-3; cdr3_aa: ASSPGGGSGNTIY
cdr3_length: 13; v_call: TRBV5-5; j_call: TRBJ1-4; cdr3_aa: ASSLGGSLGEKLF
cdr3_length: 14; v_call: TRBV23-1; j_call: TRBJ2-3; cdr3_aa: ASSQLGVKIPDTQY
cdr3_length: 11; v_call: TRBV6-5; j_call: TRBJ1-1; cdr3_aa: ASSYTPDTEAF
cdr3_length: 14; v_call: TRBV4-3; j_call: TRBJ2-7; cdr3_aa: ASSQDGQGGAYEQY
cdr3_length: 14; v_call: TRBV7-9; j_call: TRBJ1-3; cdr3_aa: ASSFGTGISGNTIY
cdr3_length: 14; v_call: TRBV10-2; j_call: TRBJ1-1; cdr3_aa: ASSERDRGLNTEAF
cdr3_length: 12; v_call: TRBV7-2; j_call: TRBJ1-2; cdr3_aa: ASSPRYPSYGYT
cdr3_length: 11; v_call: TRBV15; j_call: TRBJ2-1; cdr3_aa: ATSRVAGGEQF
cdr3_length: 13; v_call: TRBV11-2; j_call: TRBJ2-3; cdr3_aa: ASSPSGQITDTQY
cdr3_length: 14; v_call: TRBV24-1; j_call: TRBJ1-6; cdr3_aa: ATSDSLTGLDSPLH
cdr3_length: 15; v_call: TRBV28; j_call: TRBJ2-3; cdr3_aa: ASTPKSGGEWTDTQY
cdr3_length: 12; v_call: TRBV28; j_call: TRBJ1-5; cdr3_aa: ASSPGYRWEPQH
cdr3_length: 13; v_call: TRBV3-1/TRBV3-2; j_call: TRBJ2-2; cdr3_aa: ASSQGGGVTGELF
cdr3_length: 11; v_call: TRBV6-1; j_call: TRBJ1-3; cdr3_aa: ASSDTSGNTIY
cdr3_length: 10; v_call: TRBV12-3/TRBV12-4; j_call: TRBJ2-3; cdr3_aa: ASSPTGQGWY
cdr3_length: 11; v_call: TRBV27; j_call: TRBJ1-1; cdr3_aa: ASSSGKNTEAF
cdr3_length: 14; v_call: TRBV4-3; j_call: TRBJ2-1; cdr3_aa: ASSQGLLAGVNEQF
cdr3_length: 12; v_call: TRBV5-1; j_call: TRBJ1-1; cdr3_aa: ASSLEGMNTEAF
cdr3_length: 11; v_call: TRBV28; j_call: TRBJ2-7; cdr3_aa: ASSSGHRYEQY
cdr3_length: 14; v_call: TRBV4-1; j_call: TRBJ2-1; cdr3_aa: ASSPGQGTLYNEQF
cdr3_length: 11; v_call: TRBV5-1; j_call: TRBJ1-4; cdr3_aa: ASSSGQVKKLF
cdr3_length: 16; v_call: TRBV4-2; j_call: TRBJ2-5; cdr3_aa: ACSQGGGGGTGLETQY
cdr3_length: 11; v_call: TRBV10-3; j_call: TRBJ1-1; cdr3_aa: ATSTREDRASF
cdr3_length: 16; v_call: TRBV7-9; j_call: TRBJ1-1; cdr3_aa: ASSLVRNWDRVFDEAF
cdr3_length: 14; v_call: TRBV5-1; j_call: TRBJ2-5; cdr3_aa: ASSFHLNTYQETQY
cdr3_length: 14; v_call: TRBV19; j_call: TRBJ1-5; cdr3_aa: ASSVGSRGVDQPQH
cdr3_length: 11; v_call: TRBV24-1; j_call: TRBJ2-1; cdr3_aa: ATSDFTNNEQF
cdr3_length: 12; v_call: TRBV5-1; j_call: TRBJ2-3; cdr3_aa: ASSAGVGTDTQY
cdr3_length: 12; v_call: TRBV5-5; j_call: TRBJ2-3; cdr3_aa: ASSTGQGSDTQY
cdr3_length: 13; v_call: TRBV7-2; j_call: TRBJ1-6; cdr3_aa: ASSLVVGHDSPLH
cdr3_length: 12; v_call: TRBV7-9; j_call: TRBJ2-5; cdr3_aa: ASSARQKQETQY
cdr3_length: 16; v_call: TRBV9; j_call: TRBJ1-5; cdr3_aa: ASSVGGGTGMNNQPQH
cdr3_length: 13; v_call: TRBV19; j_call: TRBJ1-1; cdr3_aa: ASSSRTGRNTEAF
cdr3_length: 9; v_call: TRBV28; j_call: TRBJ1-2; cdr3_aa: AAGGNYGYT
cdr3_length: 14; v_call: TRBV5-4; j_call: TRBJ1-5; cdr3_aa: ASSHRGQGRNQPQH
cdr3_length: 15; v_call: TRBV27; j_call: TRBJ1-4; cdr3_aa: ASLGRGQGLYNEKLF
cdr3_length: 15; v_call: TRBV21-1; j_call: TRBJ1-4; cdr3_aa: ASSKMDWRTGGEKLF
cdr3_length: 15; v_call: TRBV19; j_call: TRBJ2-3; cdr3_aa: ASSLTKKGRATDTQY
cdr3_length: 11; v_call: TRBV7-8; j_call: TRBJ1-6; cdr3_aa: ASSRTGIGPLH
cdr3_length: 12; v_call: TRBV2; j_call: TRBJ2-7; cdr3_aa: ASSRTSGGGEQY
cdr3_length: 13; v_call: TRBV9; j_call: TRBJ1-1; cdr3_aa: ASSVVAGGSTEAF
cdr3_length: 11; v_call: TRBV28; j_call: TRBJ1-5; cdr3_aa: ASWAGSHQPQH
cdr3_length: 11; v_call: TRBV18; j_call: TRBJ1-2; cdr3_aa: ASSPTGTYGYT
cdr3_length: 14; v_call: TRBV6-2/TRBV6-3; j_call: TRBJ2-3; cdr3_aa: ASSDGRAGGTDTQY
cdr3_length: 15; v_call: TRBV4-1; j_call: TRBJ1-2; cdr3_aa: ASSQEMGRGPNYGYT